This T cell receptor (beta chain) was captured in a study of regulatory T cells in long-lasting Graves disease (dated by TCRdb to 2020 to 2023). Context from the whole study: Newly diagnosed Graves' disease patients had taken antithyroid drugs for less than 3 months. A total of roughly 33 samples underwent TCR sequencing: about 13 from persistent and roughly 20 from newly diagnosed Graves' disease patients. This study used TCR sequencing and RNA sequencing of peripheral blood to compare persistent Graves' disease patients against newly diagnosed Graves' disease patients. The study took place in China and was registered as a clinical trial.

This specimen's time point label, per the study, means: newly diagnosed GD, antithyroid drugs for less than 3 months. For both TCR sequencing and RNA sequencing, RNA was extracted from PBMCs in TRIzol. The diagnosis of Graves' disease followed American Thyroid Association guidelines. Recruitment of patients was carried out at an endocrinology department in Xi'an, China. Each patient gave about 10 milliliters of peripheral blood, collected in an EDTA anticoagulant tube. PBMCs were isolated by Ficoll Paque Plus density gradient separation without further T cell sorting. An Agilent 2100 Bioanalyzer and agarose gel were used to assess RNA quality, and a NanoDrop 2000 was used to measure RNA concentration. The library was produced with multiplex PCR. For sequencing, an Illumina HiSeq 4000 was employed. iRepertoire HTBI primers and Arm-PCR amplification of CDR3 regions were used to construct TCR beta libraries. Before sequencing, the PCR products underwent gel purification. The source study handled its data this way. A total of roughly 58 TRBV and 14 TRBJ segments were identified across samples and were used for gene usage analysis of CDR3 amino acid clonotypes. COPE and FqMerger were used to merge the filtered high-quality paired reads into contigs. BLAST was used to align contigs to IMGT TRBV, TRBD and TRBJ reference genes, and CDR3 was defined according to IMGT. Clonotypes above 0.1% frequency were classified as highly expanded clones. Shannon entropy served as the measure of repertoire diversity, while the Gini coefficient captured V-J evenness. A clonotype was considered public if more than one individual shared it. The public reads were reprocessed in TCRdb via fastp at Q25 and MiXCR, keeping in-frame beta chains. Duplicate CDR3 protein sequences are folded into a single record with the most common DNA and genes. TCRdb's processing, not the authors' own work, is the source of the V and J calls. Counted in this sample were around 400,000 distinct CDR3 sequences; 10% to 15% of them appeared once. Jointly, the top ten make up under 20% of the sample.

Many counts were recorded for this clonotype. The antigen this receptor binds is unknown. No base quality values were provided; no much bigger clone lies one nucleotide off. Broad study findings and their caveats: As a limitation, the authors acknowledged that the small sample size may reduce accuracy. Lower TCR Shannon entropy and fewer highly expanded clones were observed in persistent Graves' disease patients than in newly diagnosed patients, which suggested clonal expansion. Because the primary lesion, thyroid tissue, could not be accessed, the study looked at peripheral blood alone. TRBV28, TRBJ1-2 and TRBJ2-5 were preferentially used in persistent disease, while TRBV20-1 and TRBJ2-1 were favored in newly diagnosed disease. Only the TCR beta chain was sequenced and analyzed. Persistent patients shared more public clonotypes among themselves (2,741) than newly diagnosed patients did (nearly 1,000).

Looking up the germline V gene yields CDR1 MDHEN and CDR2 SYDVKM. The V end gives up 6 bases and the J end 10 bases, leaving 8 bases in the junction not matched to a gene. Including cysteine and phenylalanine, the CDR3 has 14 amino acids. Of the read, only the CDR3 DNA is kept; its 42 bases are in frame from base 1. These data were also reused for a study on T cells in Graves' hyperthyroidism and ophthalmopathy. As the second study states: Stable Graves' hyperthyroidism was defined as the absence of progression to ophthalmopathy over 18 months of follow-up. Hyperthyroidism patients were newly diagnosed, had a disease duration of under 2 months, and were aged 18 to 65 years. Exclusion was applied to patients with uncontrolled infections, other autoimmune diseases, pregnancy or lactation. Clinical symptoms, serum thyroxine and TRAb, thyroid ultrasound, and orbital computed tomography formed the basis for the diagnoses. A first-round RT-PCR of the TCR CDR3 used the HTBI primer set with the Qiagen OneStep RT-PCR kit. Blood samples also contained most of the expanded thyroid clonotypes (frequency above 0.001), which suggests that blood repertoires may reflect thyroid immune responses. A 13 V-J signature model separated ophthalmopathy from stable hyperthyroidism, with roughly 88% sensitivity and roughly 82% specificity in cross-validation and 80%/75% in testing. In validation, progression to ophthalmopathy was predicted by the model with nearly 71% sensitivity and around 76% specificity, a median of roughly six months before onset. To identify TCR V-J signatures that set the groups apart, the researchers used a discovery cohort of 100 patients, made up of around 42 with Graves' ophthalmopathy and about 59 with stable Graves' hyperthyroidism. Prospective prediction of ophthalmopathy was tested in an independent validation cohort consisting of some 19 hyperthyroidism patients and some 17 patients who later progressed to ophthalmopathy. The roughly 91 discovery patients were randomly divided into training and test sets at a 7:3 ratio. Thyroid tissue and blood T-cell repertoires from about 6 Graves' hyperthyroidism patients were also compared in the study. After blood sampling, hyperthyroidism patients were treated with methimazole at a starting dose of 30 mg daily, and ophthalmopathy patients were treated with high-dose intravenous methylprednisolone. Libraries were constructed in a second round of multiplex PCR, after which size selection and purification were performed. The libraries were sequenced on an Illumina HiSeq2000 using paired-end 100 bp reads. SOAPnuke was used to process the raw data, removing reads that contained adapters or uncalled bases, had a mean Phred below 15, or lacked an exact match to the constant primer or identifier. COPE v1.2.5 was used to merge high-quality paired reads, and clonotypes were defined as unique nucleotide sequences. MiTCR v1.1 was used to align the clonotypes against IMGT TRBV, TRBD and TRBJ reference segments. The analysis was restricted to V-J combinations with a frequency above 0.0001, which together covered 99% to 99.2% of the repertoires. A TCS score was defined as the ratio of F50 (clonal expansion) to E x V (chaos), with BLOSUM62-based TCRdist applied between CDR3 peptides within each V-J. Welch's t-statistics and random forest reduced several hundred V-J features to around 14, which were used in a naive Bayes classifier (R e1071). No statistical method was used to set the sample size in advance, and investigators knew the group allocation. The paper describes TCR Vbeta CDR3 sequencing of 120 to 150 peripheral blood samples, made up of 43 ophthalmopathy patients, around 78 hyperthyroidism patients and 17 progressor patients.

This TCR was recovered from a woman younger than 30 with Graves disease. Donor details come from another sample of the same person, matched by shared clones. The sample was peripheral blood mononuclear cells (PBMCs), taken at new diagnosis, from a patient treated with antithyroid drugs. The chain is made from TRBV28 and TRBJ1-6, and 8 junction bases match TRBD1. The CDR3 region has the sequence CASRPGQVRSPLHF. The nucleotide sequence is TGTGCCAGCAGACCGGGACAGGTGAGATCACCCCTCCACTTT.